These 3 T cell receptor beta chains share one sample of origin, sequenced in a study of T cell responses to AZD1222 COVID-19 vaccine (dated by TCRdb to the early 2020s). The sample's time point label, in plain terms: baseline before first vaccination. Explained via the paper, the treatment or condition label denotes: meningococcal conjugate vaccine given as trial control. Libraries were built with the immunoSEQ multiplex PCR assay. The table was pulled from immuneACCESS by TCRdb, which kept in-frame rearrangements only. Such tables lose some clones; where checked, under half of the loss comes from unresolved V genes, and the rest has no known cause. Here the sample has fewer than 250,000 clones; just over 90% occur a single time. Around 1% of the sample lies in the top ten. Sequencing was performed on peripheral blood, taken on day 0 of MenACWY control vaccination. The receptors were sampled from an adult in good health.

The rearrangement links TRBV3-1 (or the pseudogene TRBV3-2) to TRBJ1-2; TRBD1 matches 7 bases. V dropped 4 bases and J dropped 4; count of bases not matched to a gene: 3. This CDR3 comprises 13 residues. Germline CDR1 and CDR2: LGHDT and YNNKEL (reference sequence). CDR3 nucleotides: TGTGCCAGCAGCCTTGACAGGGCCTATGGCTACACCTTC. This translates into CASSLDRAYGYTF.

CDR3 DNA: TGCGCCAGCAGCCAAGAGTACCCAGGGAACTACGAGCAGTACTTC. Amino acids: CASSQEYPGNYEQYF. This chain links TRBV4-3 with TRBJ2-7, with D possibly TRBD1 on 5 matching bases. CDR3 length: 15 amino acids. V lost 0 bases to trimming and J lost 3 bases, with 12 bases between them. The V gene's germline CDR1 is LGHNA and CDR2 YSLEER.

The chain uses TRBV6-5 and TRBJ1-4; 7 bases match TRBD1. After removal of 6 bases from V and 8 bases from J, the junction contained 9 bases not matched to a gene. Germline V gives CDR1 MNHEY, CDR2 SVGAGI. The CDR3 sequence is 14 residues long. The DNA of the CDR3 is TGTGCCAGCAGCTGGACAGGAGGAGAGGAAAAACTGTTTTTT. Translation: CASSWTGGEEKLFF.